Reported below is one T cell receptor (beta chain). The data derive from a study of CD8+CD57+ T cells in acquired aplastic anemia. Study information: Sorting CD4+ and CD8+ cells gave DNA averaging approximately 2.9 ug.

CDR3 and TCR beta VDJ profiling relied on genomic DNA as the template. TCRdb recomputed calls from the reads with MiXCR, one row per CDR3 protein. Altogether roughly 63,000 distinct CDR3 sequences are present, roughly 50% being singletons, with the ten largest covering about 9%. The CDR3 extends over 17 amino acids. CDR1 and CDR2 from the germline V gene are SGHAT and FQDESV (reference sequence). With 2 bases clipped from V and 7 bases from J, the junction kept 9 bases outside the gene matches. Input material: sorted CD4+, CD8+, or CD8+CD57+ T cells (not recorded which) from PBMCs. The receptor comes from a human donor in good health, serving as a control. J is TRBJ2-2 and V is TRBV11-1; 11 positions match TRBD1. CDR3 sequence: CASSLLTGDRGNGELFF. The CDR3 nucleotides are TGTGCCAGCAGCTTATTAACCGGGGACAGGGGGAACGGGGAGCTGTTTTTT.